One and the same sample provided the 29 T cell receptor beta chains below, sequenced in a study of blood T cell repertoires in COVID-19. This table comes from immunoSEQ multiplex PCR, and its TCRdb copy is limited to in-frame clones, with some not included. This sample has about 210,000 clones, with almost 85% found just once. The sample comprised peripheral blood. These receptors were obtained from a man over 45 with COVID-19, enrolled during active disease.

This sequence joins TRBV5-1 and TRBJ2-7, with D perhaps matching TRBD1 (6 bases). Germline CDR1 is SGHRS and CDR2 is YFSETQ. The CDR3 is made up of 12 amino acids. V was pared by 4 bases and J by 5 bases, with 10 bases between. The CDR3 sequence is CASSADRDEQYF. The CDR3 DNA reads TGCGCCAGCAGCGCGGACAGAGACGAGCAGTACTTC. Filled out from reference TRBV5-1 and TRBJ2-7, the complete variable domain reads KAGVTQTPRYLIKTRGQQVTLSCSPISGHRSVSWYQQTPGQGLQFLFEYFSETQRNKGNFPGRFSGRQFSNSRSEMNVSTLELGDSALYLCASSADRDEQYFGPGTRLTVT.

This clone was detected only once. The V gene is TRBV7-9, the J gene TRBJ1-4, with a weak D call TRBD1 (5 bases). Germline lookup yields CDR1 SEHNR and CDR2 FQNEAQ (reference sequence). V was shortened by 5 bases and J by 0 bases, with 16 bases between the two germline ends. The CDR3 spans 17 residues. The CDR3 DNA follows: TGTGCCAGCAGCCCTACGTCAGGGCCCGCAACTAATGAAAAACTGTTTTTT. Translating it yields CASSPTSGPATNEKLFF.

This rearrangement joins TRBV7-8 to TRBJ2-5, with D perhaps TRBD2 (5 bases). CDR1 is SGHVS and CDR2 is FQNEAQ in the germline V gene. The CDR3 covers 15 residues. V lost 4 bases and J lost 2, with 14 bases in between. The CDR3 DNA sequence: TGTGCCAGCAGCTACCCCTATCCGGGACAAGAGACCCAGTACTTC. This gives the protein CASSYPYPGQETQYF.

This clone is a singleton in its sample. The CDR3 nucleotides are TGCGCCAGCAGCCCCCGGGACAGGGGTGACGAGCAGTACTTC. Its translation: CASSPRDRGDEQYF. This rearrangement joins TRBV4-3 to TRBJ2-7, with 10 bases identical to TRBD1. The J segment lost 5 bases and the V segment lost 4 bases, leaving 5 bases of the junction unmatched. Germline V gives CDR1 LGHNA, CDR2 YSLEER. There are 14 residues in the CDR3.

The chain is built from TRBV11-3 and TRBJ1-1; 7 positions match TRBD1. After removal of 1 base from V and 4 bases from J, the junction contained 9 bases not matched to a gene. The V gene's germline CDR1 is SGHNT and CDR2 YENEEA. The CDR3 loop spans 16 amino acids. For the CDR3, the DNA is TGTGCCAGCAGCTTAGCCCTTCCAGGGGGGTTCACTGAAGCTTTCTTT. It codes for CASSLALPGGFTEAFF.

The chain links TRBV7-3 to TRBJ1-6; the D gene is possibly TRBD1 (6 bases). Germline CDR1 and CDR2: SGHTA and FQGTGA. Trimming cost V 1 base and J 2 bases, with 12 bases left between them. This CDR3 has 17 residues. The CDR3 DNA reads TGTGCCAGCAGCTTAAAACCCAAGGGGGCCTATAATTCACCCCTCCACTTT. Encoded protein: CASSLKPKGAYNSPLHF.

The CDR3 is CASSTGGHGTDTQYF. The DNA of the CDR3 is TGTGCCAGCAGTACCGGGGGGCATGGTACAGATACGCAGTATTTT. The chain is built from TRBV6-5 and TRBJ2-3, with D possibly being TRBD2 (7 bases). CDR3 length equals 15 residues. Looked up from germline, CDR1 is MNHEY and CDR2 is SVGAGI. V dropped 5 bases and J dropped 3 bases, with 15 bases sitting between them.

The V gene is TRBV10-2, the J gene TRBJ1-4; D not resolved. The CDR3 runs 15 residues. Germline V gene sequence: CDR1 WSHSY, CDR2 SAAADI. V lost 8 bases and J lost 0, with 13 bases in between. The CDR3 is CASSNRRATNEKLFF. CDR3 nucleotide sequence: TGCGCCAGCTCTAACCGAAGAGCAACTAATGAAAAACTGTTTTTT.

In nucleotides, the CDR3 is TGTGCCAGCAGCGATACTTCAGGGTGGGCACGGGAGACCCAGTACTTC. Protein sequence: CASSDTSGWARETQYF. V is TRBV5-6 and J is TRBJ2-5, with D possibly matching TRBD1 (5 bases). Trimming pared 4 bases from V and 5 bases from J, leaving 21 bases between. CDR3 length: 16 amino acids. CDR1 is SGHDT, CDR2 YYEEEE, per germline.

This sequence joins TRBV5-1 and TRBJ2-1; D not certain. The CDR3 has 17 amino acids. Trimming removed 4 bases at V and 0 bases at J, with 17 bases between. Germline V gives CDR1 SGHRS, CDR2 YFSETQ. The CDR3 sequence is CASSNALSGSSYNEQFF. DNA for the CDR3: TGCGCCAGCAGCAATGCTTTGTCGGGTAGCTCCTACAATGAGCAGTTCTTC.

The chain recombines TRBV18 with TRBJ1-1; possibly TRBD1 for D (6 bases). Germline CDR1 reads KGHSH; CDR2 reads LQKENI. The CDR3 runs 16 residues. Deletions cut 1 base from V and 5 bases from J, with 17 bases between. In nucleotides, the CDR3 is TGTGCCAGCTCACCACTGGGGGCCCGTCCGGGGACTGAAGCTTTCTTT. As protein: CASSPLGARPGTEAFF.

This chain joins TRBV4-3 and TRBJ1-2; 9 bases align to TRBD1. Germline V gene sequence: CDR1 LGHNA, CDR2 YSLEER. The CDR3 has 15 residues. V was pared by 0 bases and J by 7 bases, with 6 bases of the junction left unmatched. The chain's CDR3 is CASSQEGTGRTGYTF. The CDR3 DNA reads TGCGCCAGCAGCCAAGAAGGGACAGGGCGAACTGGCTACACCTTC.

The chain combines TRBV9 with TRBJ2-7, with D possibly being TRBD2 (5 bases). CDR3 length: 15 residues. V was cut by 0 bases and J by 1 base, with 11 bases left in between. CDR1 SGDLS and CDR2 YYNGEE come from the germline V gene. The CDR3 DNA follows: TGTGCCAGCAGCGTAGCTGAGGGCCGATCCTACGAGCAGTACTTC. It encodes CASSVAEGRSYEQYF. Full variable domain (missing parts from reference TRBV9 and TRBJ2-7): DSGVTQTPKHLITATGQRVTLRCSPRSGDLSVYWYQQSLDQGLQFLIQYYNGEERAKGNILERFSAQQFPDLHSELNLSSLELGDSALYFCASSVAEGRSYEQYFGPGTRLTVT.

The chain combines TRBV5-5 with TRBJ1-4; 11 nucleotides match TRBD1. The trim removed 5 bases at V and 2 bases at J, leaving 5 bases unmatched. The CDR3 contains 16 residues. Germline V CDR1 and CDR2: SGHKS, YYEKEE (reference sequence). The CDR3 region has the DNA TGTGCCAGCAGTCCGGACAGGGGGCGCACTAATGAAAAACTGTTTTTT. Its protein product is CASSPDRGRTNEKLFF.

The V gene is TRBV20-1, the J gene TRBJ2-2; no definite D call. CDR3 size: 14 residues. Trimming removed 3 bases at V and 0 bases at J, with 8 bases between. Germline V CDR1 and CDR2: DFQATT, SNEGSKA (reference sequence). The CDR3, as DNA: TGCAGTGCTAGTCAGGCCCCGAACACCGGGGAGCTGTTTTTT. This sequence encodes CSASQAPNTGELFF.

The V gene is TRBV15, the J gene TRBJ1-1; D call uncertain. Germline lookup yields CDR1 LNHNV and CDR2 YYDKDF (reference sequence). This CDR3 region has 12 residues. Trimming pared 9 bases from V and 5 bases from J, leaving 13 bases between. As DNA, the CDR3 is TGTGCCACTACACTTGGAGGAACTGAAGCTTTCTTT. As protein: CATTLGGTEAFF. Together with reference TRBV15 and TRBJ1-1, the CDR3 gives the full variable domain: DAMVIQNPRYQVTQFGKPVTLSCSQTLNHNVMYWYQQKSSQAPKLLFHYYDKDFNNEADTPDNFQSRRPNTSFCFLDIRSPGLGDTAMYLCATTLGGTEAFFGQGTRLTVV.

The rearrangement uses TRBV15 and TRBJ2-5, with D perhaps matching TRBD2 (7 bases). The CDR3 totals 16 residues. V was pared by 1 base and J by 5 bases, with 17 bases between. In germline, CDR1 is LNHNV, CDR2 YYDKDF (reference sequence). This CDR3 reads CATSRAESGGIETQYF. The CDR3 DNA follows: TGTGCCACCAGCAGAGCGGAGTCGGGGGGCATCGAGACCCAGTACTTC.

V is TRBV4-2 and J is TRBJ1-6, with 8 bases aligning to TRBD1. Trimming took 0 bases from V and 13 from J; bases not matched to a gene: 11. Germline loops: CDR1 LGHNA, CDR2 YNFKEQ. The CDR3 is made up of 16 amino acids. The CDR3 DNA reads as TGTGCCAGCAGCCAAGAAACTCTTGGACAGGGAGCGCCCCTCCACTTT. Translating gives CASSQETLGQGAPLHF.

The J gene is TRBJ2-3, the V gene TRBV19, with 11 bases identical to TRBD2. CDR3 length: 17 residues. Unmatched junction bases numbered 12, after V lost 10 bases and J lost 0 bases. Germline CDR1 LNHDA, CDR2 SQIVND (reference sequence). The CDR3 DNA sequence: TGTGCCACTAGCCCCCTAGCGGGGGGAACTAGCACAGATACGCAGTATTTT. It codes for CATSPLAGGTSTDTQYF.

The genes are TRBV9 and TRBJ2-7, with TRBD1 matching over 9 bases. The length of the CDR3 is 14 residues. Germline V CDR1 and CDR2: SGDLS, YYNGEE. V lost 0 bases, J lost 6 bases, and 4 bases stayed unmatched. The CDR3 loop is CASSVGDRGGEQYF. CDR3 bases: TGTGCCAGCAGCGTAGGAGACAGGGGGGGCGAGCAGTACTTC.

V is TRBV11-3 and J is TRBJ2-5, with TRBD1 identical over 7 bases. Per germline, CDR1 SGHNT and CDR2 YENEEA. V lost 4 bases to trimming and J lost 1 base; unmatched junction nucleotides: 3. This CDR3 has 14 residues. In nucleotides, the CDR3 is TGTGCCAGCAGCTCAAGACAGGGCCAAGAGACCCAGTACTTC. Protein product: CASSSRQGQETQYF.

The table lists this clone with many counts. V is TRBV5-1 and J is TRBJ2-3; the D gene is possibly TRBD1 (7 bases). Trimming took off 5 bases at V and 5 bases at J, with 15 bases between the two ends. The germline V gene has CDR1 SGHRS and CDR2 YFSETQ. The CDR3 totals 14 residues. Written as DNA, the CDR3 is TGCGCCAGCAGGGCAGGGGGGCAGCGAGATACGCAGTATTTT. Protein sequence: CASRAGGQRDTQYF.

This rearrangement joins TRBV3-1 (or the pseudogene TRBV3-2) to TRBJ2-7, with a tentative D call TRBD1 (6 bases). CDR3 length: 14 residues. Deletions cut 0 bases from V and 6 bases from J, with 12 bases between. Germline CDR1 is LGHDT and CDR2 is YNNKEL (reference sequence). Here the CDR3 reads CASSQDFRGREQYF. Here the CDR3 DNA reads TGTGCCAGCAGCCAAGATTTCAGGGGACGCGAGCAGTACTTC.

J is TRBJ2-3 and V is TRBV5-4, with a possible D match to TRBD2 (5 bases). CDR3 length: 16 amino acids. Between the trimmed V and J ends, which lost 3 bases and 2 bases, there was a span of 16 bases. In germline, CDR1 is SGHNT, CDR2 YYREEE (reference sequence). The CDR3 bases are TGTGCCAGCAGCTCCGACTACGCCAGCCCCACAGATACGCAGTATTTT. It codes for CASSSDYASPTDTQYF.

The chain combines TRBV4-1 with TRBJ2-1, with D possibly being TRBD2 (5 bases). Trimming stripped 4 bases from V and 4 bases from J, with 14 bases between. The germline gives CDR1 MGHRA, CDR2 YSYEKL. The CDR3 spans 15 residues. CDR3 DNA: TGCGCCAGCAGCCCAGCGGTTGGGTCTTACAATGAGCAGTTCTTC. It translates to CASSPAVGSYNEQFF.

V gene TRBV9 combines with J gene TRBJ2-4, with D tentatively TRBD2 (6 bases). Trimming shortened V by 0 bases and J by 8 bases, and 18 bases separated the two germline ends. The CDR3 sequence is 16 residues long. CDR1 and CDR2 from the germline V gene are SGDLS and YYNGEE. This CDR3 is CASSVGRGRGIDIQYF. In DNA form, the CDR3 reads TGTGCCAGCAGCGTAGGGCGGGGTAGGGGAATAGACATTCAGTACTTC.

The chain carries TRBV4-3 and TRBJ2-5; 9 bases are shared with TRBD1. The germline V gene has CDR1 LGHNA and CDR2 YSLEER. The CDR3 is 17 residues long. Trimming at V came to 0 bases and at J to 5 bases, leaving 10 bases not matched to a gene. In DNA form, the CDR3 reads TGCGCCAGCAGCCAAGATCCAAGGGACAGGGCGGGGGAGACCCAGTACTTC. Residues: CASSQDPRDRAGETQYF.

This chain connects TRBV7-8 to TRBJ2-5; 9 nucleotides line up with TRBD1. The CDR3 is made up of 16 amino acids. Germline CDR1 is SGHVS and CDR2 is FQNEAQ. The trim removed 6 bases at V and 7 bases at J, leaving 15 bases unmatched. This CDR3 is CASSIADRGLSGTQYF. The CDR3, as DNA: TGTGCCAGCAGTATAGCGGACAGGGGACTTAGTGGGACCCAGTACTTC.

CDR3 bases: TGTGCCAGCAGTCTGGGACTACCTAGCACAGATACGCAGTATTTT. Its translation is CASSLGLPSTDTQYF. The chain uses TRBV2 and TRBJ2-3, with 7 nucleotides matching TRBD2. From germline, CDR1 is SNHLY and CDR2 FYNNEI. After removal of 5 bases from V and 0 bases from J, the junction contained 5 bases not matched to a gene. CDR3 length: 15 amino acids.